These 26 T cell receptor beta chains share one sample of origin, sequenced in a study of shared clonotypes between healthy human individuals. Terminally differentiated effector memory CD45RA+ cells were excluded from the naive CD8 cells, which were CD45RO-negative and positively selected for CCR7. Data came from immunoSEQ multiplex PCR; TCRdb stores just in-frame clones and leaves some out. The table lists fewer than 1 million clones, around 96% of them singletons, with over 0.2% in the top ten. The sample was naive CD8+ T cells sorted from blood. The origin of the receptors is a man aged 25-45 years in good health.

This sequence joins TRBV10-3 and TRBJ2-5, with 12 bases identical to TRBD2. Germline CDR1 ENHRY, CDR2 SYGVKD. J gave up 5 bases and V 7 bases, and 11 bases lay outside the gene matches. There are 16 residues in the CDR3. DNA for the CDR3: TGTGCCATCATGGAAGGGACTAGCGGGCTTGCGGAGACCCAGTACTTC. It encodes CAIMEGTSGLAETQYF.

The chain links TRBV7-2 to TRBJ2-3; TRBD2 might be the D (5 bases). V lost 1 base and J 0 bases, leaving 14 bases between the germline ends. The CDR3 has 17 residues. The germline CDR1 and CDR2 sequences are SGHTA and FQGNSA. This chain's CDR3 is CASSLGEGGPSTDTQYF. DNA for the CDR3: TGTGCCAGCAGCTTAGGAGAGGGCGGACCTAGCACAGATACGCAGTATTTT.

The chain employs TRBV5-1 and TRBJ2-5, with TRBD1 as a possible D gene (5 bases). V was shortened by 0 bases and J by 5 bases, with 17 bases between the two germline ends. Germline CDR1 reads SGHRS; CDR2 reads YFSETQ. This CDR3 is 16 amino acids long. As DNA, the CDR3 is TGCGCCAGCAGCTTGGCCTCGTGGACACCCGGGGAGACCCAGTACTTC. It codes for CASSLASWTPGETQYF.

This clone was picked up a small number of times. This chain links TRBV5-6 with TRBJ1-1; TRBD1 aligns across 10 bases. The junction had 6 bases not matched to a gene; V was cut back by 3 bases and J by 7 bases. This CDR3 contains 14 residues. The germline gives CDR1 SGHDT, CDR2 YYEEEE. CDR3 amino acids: CASSWGTGAYEAFF. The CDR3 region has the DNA TGTGCCAGCAGCTGGGGGACAGGGGCGTATGAAGCTTTCTTT.

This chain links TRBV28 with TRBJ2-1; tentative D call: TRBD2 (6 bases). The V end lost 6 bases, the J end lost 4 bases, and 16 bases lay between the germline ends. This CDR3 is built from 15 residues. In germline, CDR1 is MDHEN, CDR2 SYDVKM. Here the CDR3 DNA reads TGTGCCAGCAGGGAGACTAGGGCCGCGTACAATGAGCAGTTCTTC. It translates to CASRETRAAYNEQFF.

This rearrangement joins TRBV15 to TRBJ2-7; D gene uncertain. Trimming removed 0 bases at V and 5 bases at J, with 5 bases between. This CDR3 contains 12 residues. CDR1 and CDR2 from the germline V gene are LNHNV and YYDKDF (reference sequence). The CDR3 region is CATSRESDEQYF. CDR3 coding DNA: TGTGCCACCAGCAGAGAGTCGGACGAGCAGTACTTC.

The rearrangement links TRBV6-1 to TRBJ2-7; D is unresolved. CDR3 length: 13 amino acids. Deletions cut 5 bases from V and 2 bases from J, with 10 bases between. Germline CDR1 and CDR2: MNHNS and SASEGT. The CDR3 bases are TGTGCCAGCAGTCCTCACAGTGCCTACGAGCAGTACTTC. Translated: CASSPHSAYEQYF.

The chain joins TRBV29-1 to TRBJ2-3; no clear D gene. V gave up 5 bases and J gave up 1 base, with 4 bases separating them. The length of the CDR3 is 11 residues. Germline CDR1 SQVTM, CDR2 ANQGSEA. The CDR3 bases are TGCAGCGTTTGGGGCACAGATACGCAGTATTTT. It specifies CSVWGTDTQYF.

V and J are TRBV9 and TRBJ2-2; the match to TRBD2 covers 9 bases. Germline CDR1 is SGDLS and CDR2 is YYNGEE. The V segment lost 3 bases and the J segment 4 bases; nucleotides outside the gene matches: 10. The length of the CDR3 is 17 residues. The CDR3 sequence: CASSALPGLAVTGELFF. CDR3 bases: TGTGCCAGCAGCGCACTACCGGGACTAGCAGTCACCGGGGAGCTGTTTTTT.

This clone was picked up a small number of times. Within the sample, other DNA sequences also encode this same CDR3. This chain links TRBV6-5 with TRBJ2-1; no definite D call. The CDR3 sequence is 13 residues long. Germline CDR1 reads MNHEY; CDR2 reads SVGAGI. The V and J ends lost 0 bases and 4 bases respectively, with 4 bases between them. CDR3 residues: CASSYSNYNEQFF. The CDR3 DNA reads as TGTGCCAGCAGTTACTCGAATTACAATGAGCAGTTCTTC.

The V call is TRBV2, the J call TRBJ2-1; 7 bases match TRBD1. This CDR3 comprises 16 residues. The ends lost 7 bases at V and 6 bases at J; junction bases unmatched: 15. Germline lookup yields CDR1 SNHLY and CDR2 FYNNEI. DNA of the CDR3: TGTGCCAGCATGGGAAGTTTCCGGACAGGCCCCAATGAGCAGTTCTTC. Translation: CASMGSFRTGPNEQFF.

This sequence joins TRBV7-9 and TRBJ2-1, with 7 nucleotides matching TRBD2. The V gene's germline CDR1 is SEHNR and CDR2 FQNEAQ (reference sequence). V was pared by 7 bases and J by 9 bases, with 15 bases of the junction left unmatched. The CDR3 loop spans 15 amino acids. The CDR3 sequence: CASILMTGGPLEQFF. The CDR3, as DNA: TGTGCCAGCATCCTGATGACGGGAGGTCCCCTTGAGCAGTTCTTC.

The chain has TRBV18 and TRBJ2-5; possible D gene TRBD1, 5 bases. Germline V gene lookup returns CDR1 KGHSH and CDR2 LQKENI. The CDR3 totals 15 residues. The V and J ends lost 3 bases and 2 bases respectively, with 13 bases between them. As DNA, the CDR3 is TGTGCCAGCTCACCGGAAGGGGTTAGGCAAGAGACCCAGTACTTC. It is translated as CASSPEGVRQETQYF.

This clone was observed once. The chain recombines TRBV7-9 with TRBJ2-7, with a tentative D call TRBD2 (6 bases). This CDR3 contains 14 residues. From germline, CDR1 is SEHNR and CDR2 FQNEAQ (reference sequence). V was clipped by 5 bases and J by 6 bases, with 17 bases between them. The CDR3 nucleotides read TGTGCCAGCAGCGCCGCGGGGTTTGTGAGCGAGCAGTACTTC. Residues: CASSAAGFVSEQYF.

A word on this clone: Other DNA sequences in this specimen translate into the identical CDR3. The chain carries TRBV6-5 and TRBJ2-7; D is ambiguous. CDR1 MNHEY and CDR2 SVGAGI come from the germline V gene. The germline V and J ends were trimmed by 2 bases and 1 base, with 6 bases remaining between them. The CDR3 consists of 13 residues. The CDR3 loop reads CASSYSLSYEQYF. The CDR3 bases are TGTGCCAGCAGTTACAGCCTTTCCTACGAGCAGTACTTC.

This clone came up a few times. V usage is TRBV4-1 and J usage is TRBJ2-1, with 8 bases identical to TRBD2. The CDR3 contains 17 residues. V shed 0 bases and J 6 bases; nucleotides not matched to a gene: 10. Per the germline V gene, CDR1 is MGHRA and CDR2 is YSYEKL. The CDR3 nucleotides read TGCGCCAGCAGCCAAGATTTGCTAGCGGGTTTGACCAATGAGCAGTTCTTC. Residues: CASSQDLLAGLTNEQFF.

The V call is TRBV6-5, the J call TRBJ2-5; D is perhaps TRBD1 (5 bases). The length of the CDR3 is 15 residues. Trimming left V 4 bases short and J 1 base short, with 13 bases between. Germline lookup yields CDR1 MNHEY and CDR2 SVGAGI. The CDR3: CASSSSQGIQETQYF. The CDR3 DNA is TGTGCCAGCAGTTCTTCTCAGGGAATCCAAGAGACCCAGTACTTC.

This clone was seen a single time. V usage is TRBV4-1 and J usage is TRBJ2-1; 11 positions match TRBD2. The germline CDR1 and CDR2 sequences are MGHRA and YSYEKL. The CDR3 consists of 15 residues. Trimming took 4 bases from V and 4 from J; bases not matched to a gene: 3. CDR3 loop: CASSLLAGAYNEQFF. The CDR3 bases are TGCGCCAGCAGCCTACTAGCGGGAGCATACAATGAGCAGTTCTTC.

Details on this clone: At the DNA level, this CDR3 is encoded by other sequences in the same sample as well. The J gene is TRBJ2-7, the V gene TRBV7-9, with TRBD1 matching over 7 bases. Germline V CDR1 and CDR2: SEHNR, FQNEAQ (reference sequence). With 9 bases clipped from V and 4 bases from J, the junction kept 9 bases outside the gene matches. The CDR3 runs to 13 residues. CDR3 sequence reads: CASRPGQRYEQYF. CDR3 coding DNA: TGTGCCAGTAGACCGGGACAGAGATACGAGCAGTACTTC.

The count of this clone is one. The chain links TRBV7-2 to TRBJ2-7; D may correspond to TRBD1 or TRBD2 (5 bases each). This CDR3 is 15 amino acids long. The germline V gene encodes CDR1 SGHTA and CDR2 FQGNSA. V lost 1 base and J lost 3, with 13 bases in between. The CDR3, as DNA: TGTGCCAGCAGCTTAGTTCTGGGGGAGTACTACGAGCAGTACTTC. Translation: CASSLVLGEYYEQYF.

This CDR3 is CASSSGEGGANYGYTF. For the CDR3, the DNA is TGTGCCAGCAGCTCCGGGGAGGGGGGAGCGAACTATGGCTACACCTTC. The rearrangement uses TRBV7-9 and TRBJ1-2; tentative D call: TRBD1 (6 bases). Germline values: CDR1 SEHNR, CDR2 FQNEAQ (reference sequence). Between the trimmed V and J ends, which lost 4 bases and 2 bases, there was a span of 17 bases. The CDR3 length is 16 residues.

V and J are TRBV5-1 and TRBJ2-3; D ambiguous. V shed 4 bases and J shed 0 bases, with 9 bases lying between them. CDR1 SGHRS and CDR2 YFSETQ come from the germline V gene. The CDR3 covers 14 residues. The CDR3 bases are TGCGCCAGCAGCACGCACTCTAGCACAGATACGCAGTATTTT. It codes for CASSTHSSTDTQYF. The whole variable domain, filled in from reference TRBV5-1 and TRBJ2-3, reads KAGVTQTPRYLIKTRGQQVTLSCSPISGHRSVSWYQQTPGQGLQFLFEYFSETQRNKGNFPGRFSGRQFSNSRSEMNVSTLELGDSALYLCASSTHSSTDTQYFGPGTRLTVL.

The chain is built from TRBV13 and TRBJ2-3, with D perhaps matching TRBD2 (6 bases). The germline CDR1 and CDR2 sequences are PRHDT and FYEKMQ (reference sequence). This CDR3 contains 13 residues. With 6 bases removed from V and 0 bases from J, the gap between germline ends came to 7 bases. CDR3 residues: CASRSGSTDTQYF. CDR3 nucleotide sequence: TGTGCCAGCAGGAGCGGGAGCACAGATACGCAGTATTTT.

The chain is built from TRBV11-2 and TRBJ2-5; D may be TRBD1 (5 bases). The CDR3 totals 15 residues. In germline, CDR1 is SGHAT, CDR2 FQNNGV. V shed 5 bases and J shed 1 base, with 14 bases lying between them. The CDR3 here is CASSPRQNFQETQYF. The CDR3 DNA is TGTGCCAGCAGCCCGAGACAGAATTTCCAAGAGACCCAGTACTTC.

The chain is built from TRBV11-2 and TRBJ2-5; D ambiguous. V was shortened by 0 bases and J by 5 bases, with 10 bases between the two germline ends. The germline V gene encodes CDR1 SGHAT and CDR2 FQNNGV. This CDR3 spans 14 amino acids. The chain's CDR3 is CASSLELTLETQYF. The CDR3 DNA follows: TGTGCCAGCAGCTTAGAATTAACCTTGGAGACCCAGTACTTC. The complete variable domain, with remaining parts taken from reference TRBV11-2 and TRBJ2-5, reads EAGVAQSPRYKIIEKRQSVAFWCNPISGHATLYWYQQILGQGPKLLIQFQNNGVVDDSQLPKDRFSAERLKGVDSTLKIQPAKLEDSAVYLCASSLELTLETQYFGPGTRLLVL.

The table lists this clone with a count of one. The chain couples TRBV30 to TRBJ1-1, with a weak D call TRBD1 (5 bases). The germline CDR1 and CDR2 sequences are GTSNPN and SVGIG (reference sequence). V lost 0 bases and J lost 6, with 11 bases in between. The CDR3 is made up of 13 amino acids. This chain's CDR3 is CAWSVGDGAEAFF. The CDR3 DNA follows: TGTGCCTGGAGTGTAGGGGACGGGGCTGAAGCTTTCTTT.